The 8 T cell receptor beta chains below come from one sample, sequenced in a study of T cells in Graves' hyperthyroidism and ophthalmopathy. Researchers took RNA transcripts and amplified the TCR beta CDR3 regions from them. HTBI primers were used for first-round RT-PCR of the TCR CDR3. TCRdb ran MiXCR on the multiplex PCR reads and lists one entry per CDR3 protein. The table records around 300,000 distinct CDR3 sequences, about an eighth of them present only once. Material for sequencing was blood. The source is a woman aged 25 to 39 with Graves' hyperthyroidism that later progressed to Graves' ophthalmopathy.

The CDR3: CASPLDPYEQYF. CDR3 sequence (DNA): TGTGCCAGCCCCCTCGACCCCTACGAGCAGTACTTC. The genes are TRBV28 and TRBJ2-7; D is undetermined. V gave up 8 bases and J gave up 2 bases, with 10 bases separating them. Germline V gene sequence: CDR1 MDHEN, CDR2 SYDVKM. The CDR3 is 12 amino acids.

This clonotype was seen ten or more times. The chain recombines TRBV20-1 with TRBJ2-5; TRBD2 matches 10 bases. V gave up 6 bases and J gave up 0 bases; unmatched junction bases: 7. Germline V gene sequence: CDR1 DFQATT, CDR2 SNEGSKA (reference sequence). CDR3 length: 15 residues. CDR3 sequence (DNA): TGCAGTGCGCCGACTAGCGGGTGGTACCAAGAGACCCAGTACTTC. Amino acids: CSAPTSGWYQETQYF.

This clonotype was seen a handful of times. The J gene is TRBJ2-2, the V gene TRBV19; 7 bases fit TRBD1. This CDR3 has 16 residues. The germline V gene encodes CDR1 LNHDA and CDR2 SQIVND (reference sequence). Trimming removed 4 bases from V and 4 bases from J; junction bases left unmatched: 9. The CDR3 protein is CASSTSDRDVTGELFF. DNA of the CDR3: TGTGCCAGTAGTACCTCCGACAGGGATGTCACCGGGGAGCTGTTTTTT.

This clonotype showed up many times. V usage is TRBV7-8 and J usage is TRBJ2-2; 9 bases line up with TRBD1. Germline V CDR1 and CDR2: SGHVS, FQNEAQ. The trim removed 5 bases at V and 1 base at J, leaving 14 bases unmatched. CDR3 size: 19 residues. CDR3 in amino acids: CASSRPTGGGGKNTGELFF. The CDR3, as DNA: TGTGCCAGCAGCAGACCGACAGGGGGAGGGGGCAAGAACACCGGGGAGCTGTTTTTT. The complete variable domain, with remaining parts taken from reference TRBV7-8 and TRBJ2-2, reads GAGVSQSPRYKVAKRGQDVALRCDPISGHVSLFWYQQALGQGPEFLTYFQNEAQLDKSGLPSDRFFAERPEGSVSTLKIQRTQQEDSAVYLCASSRPTGGGGKNTGELFFGEGSRLTVL.

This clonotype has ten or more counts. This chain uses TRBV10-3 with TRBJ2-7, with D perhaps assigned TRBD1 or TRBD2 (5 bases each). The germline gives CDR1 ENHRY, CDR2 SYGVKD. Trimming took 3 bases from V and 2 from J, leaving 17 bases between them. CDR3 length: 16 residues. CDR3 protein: CAISDQKEGRAYEQYF. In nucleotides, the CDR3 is TGTGCCATCAGTGACCAAAAAGAGGGACGTGCCTACGAGCAGTACTTC.

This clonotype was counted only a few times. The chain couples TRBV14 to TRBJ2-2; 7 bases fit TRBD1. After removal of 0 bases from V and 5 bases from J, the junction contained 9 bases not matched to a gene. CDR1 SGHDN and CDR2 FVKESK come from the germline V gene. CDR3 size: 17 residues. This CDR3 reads CASSQDHPTGNTGELFF. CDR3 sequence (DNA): TGTGCCAGCAGCCAAGATCATCCGACAGGGAATACCGGGGAGCTGTTTTTT.

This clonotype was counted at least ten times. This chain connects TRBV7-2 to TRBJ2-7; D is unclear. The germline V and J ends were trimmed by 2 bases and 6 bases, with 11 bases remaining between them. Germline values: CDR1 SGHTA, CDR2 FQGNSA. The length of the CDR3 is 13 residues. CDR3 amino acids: CASSLKTGLEQYF. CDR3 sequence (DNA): TGTGCCAGCAGCTTAAAAACGGGTCTCGAGCAGTACTTC. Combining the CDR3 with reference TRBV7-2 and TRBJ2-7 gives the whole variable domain GAGVSQSPSNKVTEKGKDVELRCDPISGHTALYWYRQSLGQGLEFLIYFQGNSAPDKSGLPSDRFSAERTGGSVSTLTIQRTQQEDSAVYLCASSLKTGLEQYFGPGTRLTVT.

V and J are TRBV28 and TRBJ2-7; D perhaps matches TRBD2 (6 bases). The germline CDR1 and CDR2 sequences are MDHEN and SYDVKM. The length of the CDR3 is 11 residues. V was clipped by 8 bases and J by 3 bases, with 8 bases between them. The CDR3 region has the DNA TGTGCCAGCTTGGGGGGCTACGAGCAGTACTTC. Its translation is CASLGGYEQYF.